This TCR beta chain appears in the sequencing data of a study of response to subunit inactivated influenza vaccine. This clonotype was found a few times. MiXCR was run by TCRdb on the RT-PCR reads, yielding one entry per CDR3 protein. The sample includes hundreds of thousands of distinct CDR3 sequences, around 13% of them seen just once. This receptor was taken from a man in his fifties or sixties who received an inactivated influenza vaccine. Sequences were derived from PBMCs from blood, sampled roughly 15 days before vaccination.

CDR3 residues: CASNTWGQNTEAFF. In DNA, the CDR3 is TGTGCCAGCAACACCTGGGGACAGAACACTGAAGCTTTCTTT. The rearrangement links TRBV7-2 to TRBJ1-1, with D perhaps TRBD1 (6 bases). This CDR3 comprises 14 residues. Germline CDR1 reads SGHTA; CDR2 reads FQGNSA. Trimming took off 7 bases at V and 1 base at J, with 13 bases between the two ends.